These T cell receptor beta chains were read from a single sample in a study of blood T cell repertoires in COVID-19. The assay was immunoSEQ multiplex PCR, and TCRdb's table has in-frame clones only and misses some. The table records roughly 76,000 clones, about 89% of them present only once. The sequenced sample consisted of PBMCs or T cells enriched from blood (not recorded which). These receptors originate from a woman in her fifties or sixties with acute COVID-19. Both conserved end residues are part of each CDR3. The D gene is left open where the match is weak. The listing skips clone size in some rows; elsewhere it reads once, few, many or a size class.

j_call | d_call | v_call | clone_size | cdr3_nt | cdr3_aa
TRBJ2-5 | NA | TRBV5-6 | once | TGTGCCAGCAGCTTGCAGTCAGGGGAAGACTTC | CASSLQSGEDF
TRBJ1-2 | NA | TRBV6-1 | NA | TGTGCCAGCAGTGAAGCCCCGGGAGGGACAACAAGACGGCCTGGCTACACCTTC | CASSEAPGGTTRRPGYTF
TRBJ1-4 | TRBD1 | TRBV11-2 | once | TGTGCCAGCAGCTTAGCTGCGACAGGGGGCAATGAAAAACTGTTTTTT | CASSLAATGGNEKLFF
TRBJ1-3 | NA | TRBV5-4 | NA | TGTGCCAGCAGCTTGGCGGGGTCTGGAAACACCATATATTTT | CASSLAGSGNTIYF
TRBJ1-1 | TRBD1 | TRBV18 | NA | TGTGCCAGCTCGCGGGACAGGGGGCCTGAAGCTTTCTTT | CASSRDRGPEAFF
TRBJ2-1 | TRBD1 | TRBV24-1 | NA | TGTGCCACCAGTGAACTCCGGGACAGGGGTTACAATGAGCAGTTCTTC | CATSELRDRGYNEQFF
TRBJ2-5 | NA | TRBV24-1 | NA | TGTGCCACCAGTGATTCGTGGGGCGAGACCCAGTACTTC | CATSDSWGETQYF
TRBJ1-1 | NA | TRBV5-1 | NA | TGCGCCAGCAGCTTGGCCGCGGGCCCTATTCTCGGGGCTGAAGCTTTCTTT | CASSLAAGPILGAEAFF
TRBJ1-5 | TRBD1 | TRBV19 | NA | TGTGCCAGTAGTATAGGACAGGGGGCGAATCAGCCCCAGCATTTT | CASSIGQGANQPQHF
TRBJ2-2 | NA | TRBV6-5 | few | TGTGCCAGCCCCCATGAGCGCGGGGAGCTGTTTTTT | CASPHERGELFF
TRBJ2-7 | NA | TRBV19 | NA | TGTGCCAGTAGTATAGACTTAAGCGGGCTGCTCCCCTACGAGCAGTACTTC | CASSIDLSGLLPYEQYF
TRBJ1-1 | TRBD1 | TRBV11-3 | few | TGTGCCAGCAGCCCTGGACAGGCGGGGAACACTGAAGCTTTCTTT | CASSPGQAGNTEAFF
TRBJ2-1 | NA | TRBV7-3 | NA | TGTGCCAGCAGCTCTGGGTTGGGGAGAGTATCCTACAATGAGCAGTTCTTC | CASSSGLGRVSYNEQFF
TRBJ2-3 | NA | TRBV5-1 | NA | TGCGCCAGCTCTAGTAGCGCCTCTAGCACAGATACGCAGTATTTT | CASSSSASSTDTQYF
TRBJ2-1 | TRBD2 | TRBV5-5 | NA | TGTGCCAGCAGCCCAGTACTAGCGGGCCCACTAAATGAGCAGTTCTTC | CASSPVLAGPLNEQFF
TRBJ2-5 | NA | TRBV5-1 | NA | TGCGCCAGCAGCTTGGCCGGTGAGACCCAGTACTTC | CASSLAGETQYF
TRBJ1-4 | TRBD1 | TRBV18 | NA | TGTGCCAGCTCAGAAGGGACAGCGGGTAATGAAAAACTGTTTTTT | CASSEGTAGNEKLFF
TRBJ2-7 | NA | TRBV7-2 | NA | TGTGCCAGCAGCACTCGACAGGTTCCCTACGAGCAGTACTTC | CASSTRQVPYEQYF
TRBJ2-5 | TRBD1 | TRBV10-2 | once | TGCGCCAGCAGGACAGGGGGAGAGACCCAGTACTTC | CASRTGGETQYF
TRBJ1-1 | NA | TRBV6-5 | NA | TGTGCCAGCAGCCTAACGAACACTGAAGCTTTCTTT | CASSLTNTEAFF
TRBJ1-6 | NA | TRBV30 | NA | TGTGCCTTGGGGGGCTTGAATTCACCCCTCCACTTT | CALGGLNSPLHF
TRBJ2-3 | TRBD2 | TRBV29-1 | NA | TGCAGCGTCGAACCGGGACTAGCGGTAATGGCCACAGATACGCAGTATTTT | CSVEPGLAVMATDTQYF
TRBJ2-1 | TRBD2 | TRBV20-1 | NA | TGCAGTGCTAGTACTTTCCCGGGACTAGCGGGAACGTGGGACAATGAGCAGTTCTTC | CSASTFPGLAGTWDNEQFF